The rows below give T cell receptor beta chains drawn from one sample of a study of control samples from healthy donors and cancer patients. Clones were sequenced by immunoSEQ multiplex PCR, and TCRdb holds only the in-frame ones, with some missing. The sample includes just over 150,000 clones, over 90% of them seen just once. The sequencing sample was made of blood. The origin of the receptors is a man aged 50-60 years in good health. Both conserved end residues are part of each CDR3. D genes are given only for firm matches. Clone size appears in some rows only: once, few, many, or a class for an expanded clone.

TRBV6-1	TRBD2	.	TRBJ2-1	TGTGCCAGCAGTGAAAGAGGGACTAGCGGGAGATTCCGATCCTACAATGAGCAGTTCTTC	CASSERGTSGRFRSYNEQFF
TRBV7-2	.	once	TRBJ2-1	TGTGCCAGCAGCAAAGATAGCTCCTACAATGAGCAGTTCTTC	CASSKDSSYNEQFF
TRBV6-4	.	.	TRBJ2-2	TGTGCCAGCAGTGACTTGGCCACCGGGGAGCTGTTTTTT	CASSDLATGELFF
TRBV3-1/TRBV3-2	.	.	TRBJ2-3	TGTGCCAGCAGCCTCGGACAGTTAACGCAGTATTTT	CASSLGQLTQYF
TRBV18	.	once	TRBJ2-3	TGTGCCAGCTCATCCGGGACTGGAGTTGTTGGTACGCAGTATTTT	CASSSGTGVVGTQYF
TRBV29-1	.	.	TRBJ2-3	TGCAGCGTCCGACCGCCGGGGGATACGCAGTATTTT	CSVRPPGDTQYF
TRBV6-1	.	.	TRBJ2-7	TGTGCCAGCAGTGAAGGACTAGGGGTGGGCCAGTGGTACTTC	CASSEGLGVGQWYF
TRBV6-6	TRBD2	.	TRBJ2-1	TGTGCCAGCAGTCTCCTGACTAGCGGGAGGGTTTCCCCCTACAATGAGCAGTTCTTC	CASSLLTSGRVSPYNEQFF
TRBV14	.	.	TRBJ1-1	TGTGCCAGCAGCCAATCGCGAGGGACTGAAGCTTTCTTT	CASSQSRGTEAFF
TRBV19	.	.	TRBJ2-6	TGTGCCAGTAGTATGGGACCTTCCGGGCGCCTAGATATCGGGGGATTAGCCGGGGCCAACGTCCTGACTTTC	CASSMGPSGRLDIGGLAGANVLTF
TRBV28	TRBD1	.	TRBJ1-2	TGTGCCAGCACCGGGGGAGTGGGACAGGGGTATGGCTACACCTTC	CASTGGVGQGYGYTF
TRBV28	TRBD1	once	TRBJ1-6	TGTGCCAGCACAGGGGGCTTTAATTCACCCCTCCACTTT	CASTGGFNSPLHF
TRBV28	TRBD1	.	TRBJ1-4	TGTGCCAGCAGTTTCTCCGGGACAGGGGGTGAAAAACTGTTTTTT	CASSFSGTGGEKLFF
TRBV9	.	.	TRBJ2-2	TGTGCCAGCAGCGTAGTTGATAGCCCTAACACCGGGGAGCTGTTTTTT	CASSVVDSPNTGELFF
TRBV4-2	.	.	TRBJ1-5	TGTGCCAGCAGCCAAACAGGGTTGAATCAGCCCCAGCATTTT	CASSQTGLNQPQHF
TRBV6-5	TRBD2	few	TRBJ2-7	TGTGCCAGCAGACCAAGCGGGGGCTACGAGCAGTACTTC	CASRPSGGYEQYF
TRBV29-1	TRBD1	.	TRBJ1-2	TGCAGCGTAGAAGACAGGGGACTTGGGGGTGGCTACACCTTC	CSVEDRGLGGGYTF
TRBV9	TRBD1	.	TRBJ1-4	TGTGCCAGCAGCGAGGGGGCCCCACTGGAAAAACTGTTTTTT	CASSEGAPLEKLFF
TRBV5-1	TRBD2	.	TRBJ2-7	TGCGCCAGCAGCACCGGGACTAGCGGCTACGAGCAGTACTTC	CASSTGTSGYEQYF
TRBV28	.	.	TRBJ1-6	TGTGCCAGCACGAACCCGGGGGCCGGGAATTCACCCCTCCACTTT	CASTNPGAGNSPLHF
TRBV14	.	.	TRBJ2-3	TGTGCCAGCAGCTTCATACCAGATACGCAGTATTTT	CASSFIPDTQYF
TRBV3-1/TRBV3-2	.	.	TRBJ2-3	TGTGCCAGCAGCCAAGTTCCAGATACGCAGTATTTT	CASSQVPDTQYF
TRBV27	TRBD2	.	TRBJ2-7	TGTGCCAGCAGTTTATCGAAAGCGGGAGGCACCTACGAGCAGTACTTC	CASSLSKAGGTYEQYF
TRBV18	.	.	TRBJ2-3	TGTGCCAGCTCACCAAGGGGCGGAACTACAGATACGCAGTATTTT	CASSPRGGTTDTQYF
TRBV2	TRBD2	.	TRBJ2-1	TGTGCCAGCAGTCCCGGGACTAGTCTACCCAATGAGCAGTTCTTC	CASSPGTSLPNEQFF
TRBV14	.	.	TRBJ1-1	TGTGCCAGCAGCCCCCTTACCCGACGGCCAGAAGCTTTCTTT	CASSPLTRRPEAFF
TRBV19	TRBD2	.	TRBJ2-4	TGTGCCAGTAGTTTACTAGCGGGAGCCAAAAACATTCAGTACTTC	CASSLLAGAKNIQYF
TRBV2	.	.	TRBJ2-2	TGTGCCAGCAGGCGACTAGGGAACACCGGGGAGCTGTTTTTT	CASRRLGNTGELFF
TRBV6-5	.	.	TRBJ1-4	TGTGCCAGCAGTTACGAGTTGGGGGGAAAACTGTTTTTT	CASSYELGGKLFF
TRBV19	TRBD2	.	TRBJ2-1	TGTGCCAGTAGTATTCTTACTAGCGGGAGGATAGACGAGCAGTTCTTC	CASSILTSGRIDEQFF
TRBV3-1/TRBV3-2	.	.	TRBJ2-3	TGTGCCAGCAGCCCCAGACAGGGGAGGGCAGATACGCAGTATTTT	CASSPRQGRADTQYF
TRBV6-5	.	.	TRBJ1-4	TGTGCCAGCAGGTGGGACGAAAAACTGTTTTTT	CASRWDEKLFF
TRBV27	.	.	TRBJ2-1	TGTGCCAGCAGCCGAACAGCGAGCTCCTACAATGAGCAGTTCTTC	CASSRTASSYNEQFF
TRBV21-1	.	once	TRBJ1-1	TGTGCCAGCAGCGGAAGGACGGCGAACACTGAAGCTTTCTTT	CASSGRTANTEAFF
TRBV29-1	.	.	TRBJ2-1	TGCAGCGTTGTGGAACAGAGCTCCTACAATGAGCAGTTCTTC	CSVVEQSSYNEQFF
TRBV6-5	TRBD1	.	TRBJ2-5	TGTGCCAGCAGCACCGGGACAGGTCAAGAGACCCAGTACTTC	CASSTGTGQETQYF
TRBV7-9	TRBD2	.	TRBJ2-1	TGTGCCAGCAGCTTTAAACTAGCGGGAGGGCCTTCCTACAATGAGCAGTTCTTC	CASSFKLAGGPSYNEQFF
TRBV29-1	.	.	TRBJ2-5	TGCAGCGCTGTCCAAGAGACCCAGTACTTC	CSAVQETQYF
TRBV28	.	.	TRBJ1-1	TGTGCCAGCAGTTTGCGCCGGGACACTGAAGCTTTCTTT	CASSLRRDTEAFF
TRBV7-8	.	.	TRBJ1-5	TGTGCCAGCAGCTTAGGTGTTTCGAGGGATCAGCCCCAGCATTTT	CASSLGVSRDQPQHF
TRBV19	TRBD1	.	TRBJ2-7	TGTGCCAGTAGTGCCCGACAGGGGGCGAGTGAGCAGTACTTC	CASSARQGASEQYF
TRBV2	TRBD1	.	TRBJ1-2	TGTGCCAGCATGGGGACAGGGTCATCAGTTAGCTATGGCTACACCTTC	CASMGTGSSVSYGYTF
TRBV24-1	TRBD2	.	TRBJ2-1	TGTGCCACCAGTGAGTGGACTAGCGGGAGGGGGGAGCAGTTCTTC	CATSEWTSGRGEQFF
TRBV27	TRBD2	.	TRBJ2-2	TGTGCCAGCACCCCGGGAGGAGCGGGAGGGACAAGGCGCTTCACCGGGGAGCTGTTTTTT	CASTPGGAGGTRRFTGELFF
TRBV5-1	.	.	TRBJ1-1	TGCGCCAGCAGCTTGGGGACCGGTAGGGACACTGAAGCTTTCTTT	CASSLGTGRDTEAFF
TRBV28	.	.	TRBJ2-7	TGTGCCAGCAGCTCGGACGTCCGAAGCTCCTACGAGCAGTACTTC	CASSSDVRSSYEQYF